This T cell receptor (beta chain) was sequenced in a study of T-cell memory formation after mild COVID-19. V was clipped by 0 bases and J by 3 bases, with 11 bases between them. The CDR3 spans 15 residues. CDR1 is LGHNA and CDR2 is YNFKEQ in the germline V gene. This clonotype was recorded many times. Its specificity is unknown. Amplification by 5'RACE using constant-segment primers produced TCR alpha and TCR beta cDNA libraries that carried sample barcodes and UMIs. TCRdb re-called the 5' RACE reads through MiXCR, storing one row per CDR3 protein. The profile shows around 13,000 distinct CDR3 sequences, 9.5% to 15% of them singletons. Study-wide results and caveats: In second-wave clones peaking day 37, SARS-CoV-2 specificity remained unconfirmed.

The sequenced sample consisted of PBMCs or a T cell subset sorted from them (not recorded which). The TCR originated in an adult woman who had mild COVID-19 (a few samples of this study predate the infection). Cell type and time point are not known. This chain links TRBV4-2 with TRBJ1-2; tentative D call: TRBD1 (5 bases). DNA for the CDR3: TGTGCCAGCAGCCAAGATCGGGACGCCGACTATGGCTACACCTTC. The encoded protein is CASSQDRDADYGYTF.